This T cell receptor (beta chain) was observed in a study of OX40 agonist ivuxolimab in advanced cancers. Study-wide context: Partial responses were observed in three patients, of whom one had hepatocellular carcinoma and two had cutaneous melanoma.

Regarding the study as a whole: Averaging showed that CD8+ T cells had more expanded clones than CD4+ did.

V was cut by 6 bases and J by 1 base, with 6 bases left in between. CDR1 is MNHEY, CDR2 SVGAGI, per germline. The CDR3 contains 12 residues. Regarding this clone: Its antigen is currently unknown.

Assay: immunoSEQ multiplex PCR; the TCRdb copy retains only in-frame clones and omits some. The sample contains 75,000 to 90,000 clones, roughly nine tenths of which appear only once. The TCR originated in an adult with an advanced solid tumor such as melanoma, head and neck, liver or kidney cancer. This sequence joins TRBV6-5 and TRBJ2-5, with D hard to call. Material: CD4+ or CD8+ T cells sorted from blood, obtained in a trial of the OX40 agonist ivuxolimab. CDR3 nucleotides: TGTGCCAGCAGGGCGGCCCAAGAGACCCAGTACTTC. Its translation is CASRAAQETQYF.